This T cell receptor (beta chain) was captured by sequencing in a study of T cells in tuberculosis. Study at large: Sequenced TCRs come from CD1B-GMM tetramer-binding T cells.

No alpha-beta pairing information exists for these sequences. This table comes from immunoSEQ multiplex PCR, and its TCRdb copy is limited to in-frame clones, with some not included. The sample has more than 45,000 clones, approximately 88% seen once. Study observations and caveats: Some low-affinity tetramer-binding T cells may be absent from this sample.

The CDR3 is made up of 15 amino acids. The V end lost 4 bases, the J end lost 0 bases, and 9 bases lay between the germline ends. Germline V gene data show CDR1 as SGHNT and CDR2 as YENEEA. Thawed, overnight-rested PBMC were stained with GMM-loaded CD1B tetramer, viability dye and anti-CD3, then sorted. The lipid loaded on the CD1B tetramers was C32 glucose monomycolate from Rhodococcus equi. From each donor, some 91,000 tetramer-negative cells were sorted. The specimen sequenced was CD1b-GMM tetramer-negative cells sorted from PBMCs. This receptor was obtained from an adult woman with latent tuberculosis. The gene calls are TRBV11-3 and TRBJ2-2; a possible D gene is TRBD1 (6 bases). In DNA form, the CDR3 reads TGTGCCAGCAGCTCTTCAGGGGCGAACACCGGGGAGCTGTTTTTT. As protein: CASSSSGANTGELFF. Based on the CDR3 plus reference TRBV11-3 and TRBJ2-2, the full variable domain is EAGVVQSPRYKIIEKKQPVAFWCNPISGHNTLYWYLQNLGQGPELLIRYENEEAVDDSQLPKDRFSAERLKGVDSTLKIQPAELGDSAVYLCASSSSGANTGELFFGEGSRLTVL.